A selection of T cell receptor beta chains follows, all from one sample in a study of response to subunit inactivated influenza vaccine. TCRdb processed the RT-PCR reads anew with MiXCR; each CDR3 protein has one entry. The sample contains about 540,000 distinct CDR3 sequences, around 21% of which appear only once. This sample was also put to use in a study of T cells expressing NK-cell markers.

Sequences were derived from CD4+ T cells sorted from PBMCs, sampled 11 to 12 days after vaccination. The receptors shown here come from a man aged 50 to 60 who received an inactivated influenza vaccine. CDR3s include the opening cysteine and the closing phenylalanine or tryptophan. A D gene is named only where the DNA matches it firmly. Clone size is shown for a subset of rows, as once, few, many or a class of expanded clone.

abundance | len | j_gene | d_gene | v_gene | CDR3aa | CDR3nt
few | 15 | TRBJ2-7 | TRBD1 | TRBV5-1 | CASSLGRGQIYEQYF | TGCGCCAGCAGCTTGGGCCGGGGACAGATCTACGAGCAGTACTTC
few | 13 | TRBJ1-1 | - | TRBV6-2/TRBV6-3 | CASTETGRTEAFF | TGTGCCAGCACCGAAACGGGAAGAACTGAAGCTTTCTTT
few | 15 | TRBJ1-5 | - | TRBV28 | CASSQWGDSNQPQHF | TGTGCCAGCAGTCAGTGGGGGGATAGCAATCAGCCCCAGCATTTT
- | 13 | TRBJ2-7 | - | TRBV20-1 | CSARRGAAYEQYF | TGCAGTGCACGTCGGGGGGCGGCCTACGAGCAGTACTTC
few | 15 | TRBJ2-3 | - | TRBV12-3/TRBV12-4 | CASSLVGTRGDTQYF | TGTGCCAGCAGTTTAGTGGGGACGCGGGGAGATACGCAGTATTTT
few | 15 | TRBJ2-1 | TRBD2 | TRBV20-1 | CSAPEVSGSYNEQFF | TGCAGTGCCCCGGAGGTTAGCGGGAGTTACAATGAGCAGTTCTTC
- | 13 | TRBJ2-3 | - | TRBV5-1 | CASQSASTDTQYF | TGCGCCAGCCAGTCAGCTAGCACAGATACGCAGTATTTT
few | 15 | TRBJ1-6 | - | TRBV20-1 | CSARVGGSDNSPLHF | TGCAGTGCTAGAGTGGGAGGTAGCGATAATTCACCCCTCCACTTT
once | 14 | TRBJ2-2 | - | TRBV6-5 | CASSYSTGGGELVF | TGTGCCAGCAGTTACTCGACTGGCGGCGGGGAGCTGGTTTTT
few | 15 | TRBJ2-1 | TRBD1 | TRBV7-2 | CASSLFTGGGNEQFF | TGTGCCAGCAGCTTATTTACAGGGGGTGGCAATGAGCAGTTCTTC
few | 15 | TRBJ2-2 | TRBD1 | TRBV9 | CASSPGQSLTGELFF | TGTGCCAGCAGCCCGGGACAGAGCCTTACCGGGGAGCTGTTTTTT
few | 15 | TRBJ2-1 | - | TRBV20-1 | CSARDQVRRPNEQFF | TGCAGTGCTAGAGATCAGGTCCGACGTCCCAATGAGCAGTTCTTC
- | 14 | TRBJ2-2 | - | TRBV20-1 | CSAIPGGRTGELFF | TGCAGTGCTATACCCGGGGGCAGGACCGGGGAGCTGTTTTTT
many | 16 | TRBJ1-6 | - | TRBV5-5 | CASSDTRSSYNSPLHF | TGTGCCAGCAGCGACACCAGGAGCTCCTATAATTCACCCCTCCACTTT
- | 15 | TRBJ2-7 | - | TRBV7-2 | CASSLRRGGPYEQYF | TGTGCCAGCAGCTTAAGGAGGGGGGGACCCTACGAGCAGTACTTC
- | 14 | TRBJ2-5 | TRBD2 | TRBV7-9 | CASSFPRRELTQYF | TGTGCCAGCAGCTTTCCGCGGCGGGAGCTGACCCAGTACTTC
few | 14 | TRBJ2-4 | - | TRBV7-2 | CASSLVGAKNIQYF | TGTGCCAGCAGCTTAGTTGGAGCCAAAAACATTCAGTACTTC
- | 11 | TRBJ2-7 | - | TRBV20-1 | CSASRFGEQYF | TGCAGTGCTAGTCGCTTTGGCGAGCAGTACTTC
- | 15 | TRBJ2-4 | - | TRBV6-2/TRBV6-3 | CASSPGGLRLNIQYF | TGTGCCAGCAGCCCCGGGGGCCTAAGACTAAACATTCAGTACTTC
- | 16 | TRBJ1-1 | - | TRBV5-1 | CASSLAGPGVGTEAFF | TGCGCCAGCAGCTTGGCCGGTCCGGGGGTTGGCACTGAAGCTTTCTTT
few | 12 | TRBJ2-5 | - | TRBV7-9 | CASGGLLETQYF | TGTGCCAGCGGCGGACTTTTGGAGACCCAGTACTTC
few | 15 | TRBJ1-1 | TRBD1 | TRBV12-3/TRBV12-4 | CASSLPPTGGAEAFF | TGTGCCAGCAGTTTACCCCCCACAGGGGGAGCTGAAGCTTTCTTT
once | 14 | TRBJ2-3 | - | TRBV27 | CASSWGAFTDTQYF | TGTGCCAGCAGTTGGGGGGCCTTCACAGATACGCAGTATTTT
many | 17 | TRBJ2-2 | TRBD2 | TRBV4-2 | CASSQAPLTGGAGELFF | TGTGCCAGCAGCCAAGCCCCCTTGACGGGAGGAGCCGGGGAGCTGTTTTTT
- | 17 | TRBJ2-1 | TRBD2 | TRBV20-1 | CSASPPLGSGGHNEQFF | TGCAGTGCTAGCCCCCCACTGGGTAGCGGGGGGCACAATGAGCAGTTCTTC
few | 17 | TRBJ2-7 | - | TRBV4-3 | CASSQGVWQAEGYEQYF | TGCGCCAGCAGCCAAGGGGTCTGGCAGGCGGAGGGCTACGAGCAGTACTTC